Listed below are T cell receptor beta chains from one sample, sequenced in a study of T cell clonotyping in hematopoietic cell transplantation. The data were produced by immunoSEQ multiplex PCR, yet TCRdb's version contains in-frame clones alone and is incomplete. Of 49,000 or so clones listed, about four fifths were seen once; the top ten hold approximately 5.4%. This material consisted of peripheral blood mononuclear cells, taken before stem cell transplant. The receptors derive from a man aged 55 to 70 with myelodysplastic syndrome. Some clones in this sample may be carry-over from other donors' samples. Both conserved end residues are part of each CDR3.

V gene	J gene	CDR3 protein
TRBV5-8	TRBJ1-2	CASSSQANYGYTF
TRBV4-3	TRBJ1-3	CASSQAGNTIYF
TRBV9	TRBJ2-7	CASSLSGGAGEQYF
TRBV7-9	TRBJ1-6	CAIRQGNSPLHF
TRBV5-6	TRBJ1-3	CASSSLDTNSGNTIYF
TRBV9	TRBJ2-2	CASSVVAGGRQELFF
TRBV6-5	TRBJ1-1	CASSYSGSGPQAFF
TRBV7-2	TRBJ2-3	CASSLDSFSTDTQYF
TRBV19	TRBJ1-2	CASRSQGAGYTF
TRBV5-6	TRBJ2-5	CASSLYKKASGSQETQYF
TRBV15	TRBJ2-7	CATSRDRGGLYEQYF
TRBV5-1	TRBJ2-3	CASSFQSSGGTDTQYF
TRBV18	TRBJ1-5	CASSLTARAVGRNQPQHF
TRBV10-2	TRBJ1-6	CASSGTASYNSPLHF
TRBV10-3	TRBJ1-3	CAISESGSGNTIYF
TRBV30	TRBJ2-1	CAWRRGGASYNEQFF
TRBV7-6	TRBJ1-6	CASSLAGRDSPLHF
TRBV16	TRBJ1-1	CASSQRSGGGKAFF
TRBV5-1	TRBJ1-4	CASSLSPGGDEKLFF
TRBV20-1	TRBJ2-5	CSARVGETQYF
TRBV30	TRBJ1-3	CAWGFDSHSGNTIYF
TRBV4-1	TRBJ2-5	CASSQDPGTAQETQYF
TRBV2	TRBJ2-3	CASSPGQSTDTQYF
TRBV28	TRBJ1-6	CASSNNKGSPLHF
TRBV2	TRBJ2-7	CASIGAASYEQYF
TRBV9	TRBJ1-5	CASSVEAGDQPQHF
TRBV7-2	TRBJ1-1	CASSLPSLMNTEAFF
TRBV7-2	TRBJ2-5	CASSLYQETQYF
TRBV10-3	TRBJ1-6	CAIGIDRSSPLHF
TRBV18	TRBJ1-5	CASSRGVNQPQHF
TRBV4-1	TRBJ2-2	CASSLAGGQGNTGELFF
TRBV5-6	TRBJ2-3	CASSSGMGDTQYF
TRBV30	TRBJ1-4	CAWRDPIREKLFF
TRBV6-1	TRBJ1-3	CASSKGQSYLSGNTIYF
TRBV2	TRBJ1-3	CASRTGVFSGNTIYF
TRBV27	TRBJ2-7	CASSRLFSYEQYF
TRBV11-2	TRBJ2-1	CASSLGGGRSYNEQFF
TRBV7-6	TRBJ1-5	CASSPGRDQPQHF
TRBV7-2	TRBJ2-2	CASSSGTSGTGELFF
TRBV5-6	TRBJ2-1	CASSLGRDSPYNEQFF
TRBV21-1	TRBJ2-7	CASSILPTDRDRAHEQYF
TRBV29-1	TRBJ2-3	CSVEDSTDTQYF
TRBV19	TRBJ2-3	CASSLGSGYTDTQYF
TRBV15	TRBJ1-2	CATSRGGTGSHGYTF
TRBV21-1	TRBJ2-2	CASSEGWTANTGELFF
TRBV16	TRBJ2-1	CASSQVQAQNEQFF
TRBV2	TRBJ1-5	CASRGASNQPQHF
TRBV6-5	TRBJ2-3	CASSFWTDTQYF
TRBV6-6	TRBJ1-5	CASSYSGRVKHF
TRBV7-6	TRBJ2-5	CASSSPRLLAQYF
TRBV7-6	TRBJ2-5	CASSLVGLAGAETQYF
TRBV9	TRBJ1-1	CASSPRQELEAFF
TRBV7-2	TRBJ1-3	CASSLVGYGNTIYF
TRBV7-2	TRBJ2-1	CASSQAGSYNEQFF
TRBV25-1	TRBJ2-6	CASSAPGANVLTF